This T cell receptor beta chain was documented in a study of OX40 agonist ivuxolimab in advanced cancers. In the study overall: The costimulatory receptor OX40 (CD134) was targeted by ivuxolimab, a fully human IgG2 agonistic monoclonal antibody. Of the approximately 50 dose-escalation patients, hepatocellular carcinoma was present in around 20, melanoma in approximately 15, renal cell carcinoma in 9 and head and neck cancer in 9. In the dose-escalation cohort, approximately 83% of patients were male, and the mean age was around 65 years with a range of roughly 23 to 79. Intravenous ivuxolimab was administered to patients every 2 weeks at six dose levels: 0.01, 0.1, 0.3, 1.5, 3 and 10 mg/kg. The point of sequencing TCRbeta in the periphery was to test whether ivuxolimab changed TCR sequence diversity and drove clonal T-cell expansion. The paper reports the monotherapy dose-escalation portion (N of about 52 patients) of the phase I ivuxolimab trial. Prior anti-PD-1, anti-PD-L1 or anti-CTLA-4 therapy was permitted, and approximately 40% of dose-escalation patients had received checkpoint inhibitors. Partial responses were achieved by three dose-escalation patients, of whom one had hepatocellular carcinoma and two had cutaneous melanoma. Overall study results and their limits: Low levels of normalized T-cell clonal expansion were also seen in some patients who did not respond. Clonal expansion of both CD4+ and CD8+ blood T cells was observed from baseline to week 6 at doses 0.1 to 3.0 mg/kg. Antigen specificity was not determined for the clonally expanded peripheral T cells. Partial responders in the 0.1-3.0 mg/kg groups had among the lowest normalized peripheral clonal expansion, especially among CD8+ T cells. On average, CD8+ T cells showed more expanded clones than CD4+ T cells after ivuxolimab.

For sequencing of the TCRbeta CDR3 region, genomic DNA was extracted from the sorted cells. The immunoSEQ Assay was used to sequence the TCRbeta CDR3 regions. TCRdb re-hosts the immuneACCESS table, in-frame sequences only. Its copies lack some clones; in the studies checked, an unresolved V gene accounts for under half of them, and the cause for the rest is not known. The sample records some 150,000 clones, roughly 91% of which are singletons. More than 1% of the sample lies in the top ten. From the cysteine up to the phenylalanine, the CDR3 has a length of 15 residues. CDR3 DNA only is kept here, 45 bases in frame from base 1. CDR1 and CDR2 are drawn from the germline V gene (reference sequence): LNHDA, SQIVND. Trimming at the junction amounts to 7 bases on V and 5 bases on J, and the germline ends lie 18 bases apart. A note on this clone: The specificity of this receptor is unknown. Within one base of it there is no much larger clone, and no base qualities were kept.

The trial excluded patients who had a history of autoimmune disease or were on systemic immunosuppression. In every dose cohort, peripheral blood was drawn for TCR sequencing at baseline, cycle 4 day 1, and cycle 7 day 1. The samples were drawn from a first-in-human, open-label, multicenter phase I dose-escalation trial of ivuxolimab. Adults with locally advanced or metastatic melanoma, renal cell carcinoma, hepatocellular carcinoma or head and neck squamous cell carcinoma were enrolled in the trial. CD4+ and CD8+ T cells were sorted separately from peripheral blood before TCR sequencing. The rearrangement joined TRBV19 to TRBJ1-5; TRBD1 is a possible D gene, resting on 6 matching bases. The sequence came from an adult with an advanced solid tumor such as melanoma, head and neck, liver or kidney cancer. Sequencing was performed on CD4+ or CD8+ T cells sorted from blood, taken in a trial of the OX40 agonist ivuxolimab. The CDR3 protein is CASKGYRDPYQPQHF. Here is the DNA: TGTGCCAGTAAGGGGTACAGGGACCCCTATCAGCCCCAGCATTTT.